Each of the 26 T cell receptor beta chains below was sequenced from the same sample in a study of blood T cells in healthy people across ages (dated by TCRdb to 2014 to 2015). The library was prepared using 5' RACE. For sequencing, an Illumina HiSeq 2500 was employed. The second PCR ran for about 7 to 11 cycles and used a J-beta primer mix along with a sample-barcoded 5' primer. TCRdb applied fastp at Q25 and MiXCR to the public reads, then kept only in-frame beta chains. Rows matching on CDR3 protein sequence are summarized as one entry with the most common DNA and genes. The sample records 590,000 or so distinct CDR3 sequences, under 30% of which are singletons. Of the sample, approximately 15% falls within the top ten clones. Sequencing was done on a sample of blood. Receptors originate from a woman older than 75 in good health.

This clonotype was picked up a small number of times. This may be a read error, as it is one base from a much larger clone. This sequence joins TRBV6-6 and TRBJ2-5; 10 bases agree with TRBD1. V lost 5 bases to trimming and J lost 11 bases; unmatched junction nucleotides: 17. CDR3 size: 16 residues. Germline values: CDR1 MNHNY, CDR2 SVGAGI (reference sequence). The CDR3 region is CASSRHGQGDMTEQYF. CDR3 sequence (DNA): TGTGCCAGCAGTCGCCACGGACAGGGGGATATGACAGAGCAGTACTTC.

This clonotype was observed many times. V is TRBV27 and J is TRBJ2-7; no reliable D call. The CDR3 is made up of 15 amino acids. V was clipped by 0 bases and J by 2 bases, with 11 bases between them. Germline V CDR1 and CDR2: MNHEY, SMNVEV (reference sequence). The CDR3: CASSLSTAVPYEQYF. In DNA, the CDR3 is TGTGCCAGCAGTTTATCGACCGCTGTTCCCTACGAGCAGTACTTC.

The chain uses TRBV6-1 and TRBJ1-4; D gene unclear. Germline V gene sequence: CDR1 MNHNS, CDR2 SASEGT. The ends were cut back, 2 bases at V and 7 bases at J, with 14 bases in the middle. CDR3 length: 15 amino acids. For the CDR3, the DNA is TGTGCCAGCAGTGAACCGCGGCAAGGAAGTGAAAAACTGTTTTTT. Translated: CASSEPRQGSEKLFF.

This clonotype showed up many times. V and J are TRBV6-4 and TRBJ2-3; 8 bases map to TRBD2. The CDR3 extends over 15 amino acids. The trim removed 4 bases at V and 6 bases at J, leaving 9 bases unmatched. Germline V lookup: CDR1 MRHNA, CDR2 SNTAGT. The CDR3 sequence: CASSAERGGMDTQYF. As DNA, the CDR3 is TGTGCCAGCAGTGCAGAACGGGGGGGCATGGATACGCAGTATTTT.

This clonotype was seen ten or more times. V is TRBV7-6 and J is TRBJ2-1, with TRBD2 as a possible D gene (5 bases). CDR1 SGHVS and CDR2 FNYEAQ come from the germline V gene. The CDR3 spans 16 residues. The V end lost 2 bases, the J end lost 5 bases, and 16 bases lay between the germline ends. CDR3 nucleotide sequence: TGTGCCAGCAGCTTAAGAGCAGACGGGATCGACAATGAGCAGTTCTTC. It specifies CASSLRADGIDNEQFF.

The rearrangement links TRBV7-2 to TRBJ2-1; 7 bases align to TRBD1. The length of the CDR3 is 16 residues. V shed 5 bases and J 4 bases; nucleotides not matched to a gene: 11. Germline V CDR1 and CDR2: SGHTA, FQGNSA. The CDR3 is CASSKGAGRIYNEQFF. The CDR3, as DNA: TGTGCCAGCAGCAAGGGGGCGGGCAGAATTTACAATGAGCAGTTCTTC.

This chain connects TRBV20-1 to TRBJ1-2; TRBD1 agrees at 9 bases. V dropped 0 bases and J dropped 4; count of bases not matched to a gene: 9. The germline V gene encodes CDR1 DFQATT and CDR2 SNEGSKA (reference sequence). This CDR3 comprises 16 residues. As DNA, the CDR3 is TGCAGTGCTAGAGATAATGGACAGACAGGGGGCTATGGCTACACCTTC. Amino acid sequence: CSARDNGQTGGYGYTF.

This clonotype was recorded many times. The V and J genes are TRBV6-2 or TRBV6-3 and TRBJ2-7, with D perhaps TRBD1 (5 bases). From germline, CDR1 is MNHEY and CDR2 SVGEGT. This CDR3 contains 16 residues. Trimming pared 6 bases from V and 0 bases from J, leaving 18 bases between. In DNA form, the CDR3 reads TGTGCCAGCAGATCCATTTCTGTGGGGCCCTCCTACGAGCAGTACTTC. As protein: CASRSISVGPSYEQYF.

As concerns this clonotype: A junction boundary mismatches the germline segment, possibly from a read error. The V call is TRBV6-1, the J call TRBJ1-2, with a weak D call TRBD1 (5 bases). Per germline, CDR1 MNHNS and CDR2 SASEGT. CDR3 size: 12 residues. The CDR3 DNA sequence: TGTGCCAGCAGTGAAGTAGGGGATGGCTACATCTTC. The encoded protein is CASSEVGDGYIF.

This clonotype was observed at least ten times. CDR3 loop: CASSLRGQGRLGGEKLFF. In DNA, the CDR3 is TGTGCCAGCAGCTTGAGAGGACAGGGGCGTTTAGGCGGTGAAAAACTGTTTTTT. The genes are TRBV5-6 and TRBJ1-4, with 9 bases lining up with TRBD1. The CDR3 consists of 18 residues. The junction had 14 bases not matched to a gene; V was cut back by 1 base and J by 7 bases. Per the germline V gene, CDR1 is SGHDT and CDR2 is YYEEEE. Full variable domain (remainder filled in from reference TRBV5-6 and TRBJ1-4): DAGVTQSPTHLIKTRGQQVTLRCSPKSGHDTVSWYQQALGQGPQFIFQYYEEEERQRGNFPDRFSGHQFPNYSSELNVNALLLGDSALYLCASSLRGQGRLGGEKLFFGSGTQLSVL.

A few counts support this clonotype. The chain combines TRBV12-3 or TRBV12-4 with TRBJ2-5; 10 bases line up with TRBD2. This CDR3 region has 16 residues. After removal of 6 bases from V and 11 bases from J, the junction contained 18 bases not matched to a gene. The CDR3 DNA sequence: TGTGCCAGCAGGGCGACCTTAGCGGGGGGCCACAATGAGCAGTACTTC. Its protein is CASRATLAGGHNEQYF.

A word on this clonotype: Germline and junction disagree at one end, which may indicate a read error. This chain joins TRBV14 and TRBJ2-7, with D uncertain. Germline CDR1 reads SGHDN; CDR2 reads FVKESK. This CDR3 region has 12 residues. The CDR3, as DNA: TGTGACAGCAGCCAAGTGTCCTACGAGCAGTACTTC. Protein product: CDSSQVSYEQYF.

This clonotype was counted a single time. Relative to the germline gene, one junction end is altered; a read error may explain this. V usage is TRBV5-1 and J usage is TRBJ2-5; the match to TRBD2 covers 13 bases. The CDR3 length is 16 residues. Germline lookup yields CDR1 SGHRS and CDR2 YFSETQ. The CDR3 is CASSLGLAGAQETRYF. CDR3 sequence (DNA): TGCGCCAGCAGCTTAGGACTAGCGGGGGCACAAGAGACCCGGTACTTC. The variable domain in full, completed from reference TRBV5-1 and TRBJ2-5, reads KAGVTQTPRYLIKTRGQQVTLSCSPISGHRSVSWYQQTPGQGLQFLFEYFSETQRNKGNFPGRFSGRQFSNSRSEMNVSTLELGDSALYLCASSLGLAGAQETRYFGPGTRLLVL.

This clonotype has ten or more counts. The chain links TRBV25-1 to TRBJ2-1; TRBD2 matches 12 bases. V was pared by 9 bases and J by 2 bases, with 2 bases of the junction left unmatched. The CDR3 sequence is 14 residues long. Per germline, CDR1 MGHDK and CDR2 SYGVNS. The CDR3 nucleotides are TGTGCCAGTCTAGCGGGGGGGGCCTACAATGAGCAGTTCTTC. This codes for CASLAGGAYNEQFF.

This clonotype was recorded at least ten times. The genes are TRBV15 and TRBJ2-5, with 12 bases matching TRBD1. The CDR3 consists of 15 residues. V lost 8 bases to trimming and J lost 5 bases; unmatched junction nucleotides: 9. CDR1 is LNHNV and CDR2 is YYDKDF in the germline V gene (reference sequence). Here the CDR3 DNA reads TGTGCCACCGGTCCGGGACAGGGGGCGCGCGAGACCCAGTACTTC. Translation gives CATGPGQGARETQYF.

At least ten counts were recorded for this clonotype. This sequence joins TRBV30 and TRBJ1-2; D gene uncertain. V shed 0 bases and J shed 5 bases, with 7 bases lying between them. There are 12 residues in the CDR3. Germline assignment: CDR1 GTSNPN and CDR2 SVGIG (reference sequence). This CDR3 is CAWSVGAYGYTF. In DNA, the CDR3 is TGTGCCTGGAGTGTGGGTGCTTATGGCTACACCTTC.

This clonotype was seen at least ten times. The chain joins TRBV25-1 to TRBJ2-3; 8 bases match TRBD2. Germline lookup yields CDR1 MGHDK and CDR2 SYGVNS. Germline trimming cut 1 base from V and 4 bases from J; bases unmatched to any gene: 4. The CDR3 is made up of 15 amino acids. CDR3 protein: CASSESRGGADTQYF. The DNA for the CDR3 is TGTGCCAGCAGTGAATCCCGGGGGGGAGCAGATACGCAGTATTTT.

This sequence joins TRBV7-6 and TRBJ1-1, with a tentative D call TRBD1 (5 bases). Per germline, CDR1 SGHVS and CDR2 FNYEAQ. The V and J ends lost 0 bases and 5 bases respectively, with 19 bases between them. The CDR3 is made up of 17 amino acids. DNA for the CDR3: TGTGCCAGCAGCTTAGCTCCGTGGGGGGGTGGATGGACTGAAGCTTTCTTT. This gives the protein CASSLAPWGGGWTEAFF. The whole variable domain, filled in from reference TRBV7-6 and TRBJ1-1, reads GAGVSQSPRYKVTKRGQDVALRCDPISGHVSLYWYRQALGQGPEFLTYFNYEAQQDKSGLPNDRFSAERPEGSISTLTIQRTEQRDSAMYRCASSLAPWGGGWTEAFFGQGTRLTVV.

This clonotype was seen at least ten times. The V gene is TRBV7-2, the J gene TRBJ1-2, with 9 bases aligning to TRBD1. This CDR3 spans 16 amino acids. The V segment lost 4 bases and the J segment 6 bases; nucleotides outside the gene matches: 12. Germline V gene data show CDR1 as SGHTA and CDR2 as FQGNSA. The CDR3 bases are TGTGCCAGCAGCTCCCGGGACAGGGTGTCTTCGGATGGCTACACCTTC. The encoded protein is CASSSRDRVSSDGYTF.

V usage is TRBV5-1 and J usage is TRBJ2-7; 8 nucleotides match TRBD1. This CDR3 has 13 amino acids. Germline V gives CDR1 SGHRS, CDR2 YFSETQ. V trimming: 4 bases; J trimming: 4 bases; junction bases outside the gene matches: 4. The CDR3 DNA reads TGCGCCAGCAGCGCAGGGGGCCTGTACGAGCAGTACTTC. Amino acid sequence: CASSAGGLYEQYF. The full variable domain, its missing parts supplied by reference TRBV5-1 and TRBJ2-7, is KAGVTQTPRYLIKTRGQQVTLSCSPISGHRSVSWYQQTPGQGLQFLFEYFSETQRNKGNFPGRFSGRQFSNSRSEMNVSTLELGDSALYLCASSAGGLYEQYFGPGTRLTVT.

This chain links TRBV2 with TRBJ2-1; TRBD2 aligns across 12 bases. Per the germline V gene, CDR1 is SNHLY and CDR2 is FYNNEI. The CDR3 is 14 residues long. Trimming removed 6 bases from V and 10 bases from J; junction bases left unmatched: 7. Written as DNA, the CDR3 is TGTGCCAGCAGGGCGGGACTAGCGGGCGCAGAGCAGTTCTTC. As protein: CASRAGLAGAEQFF.

As concerns this clonotype: Given a much more abundant clone one base away, this may be a read error. The chain is built from TRBV20-1 and TRBJ2-1; D not resolved. Germline V gene lookup returns CDR1 DFQATT and CDR2 SNEGSKA (reference sequence). The CDR3 contains 14 residues. The V and J ends lost 7 bases and 12 bases respectively, with 25 bases between them. The CDR3 here is CSVSVFGRLAGQFF. Here the CDR3 DNA reads TGCAGTGTCTCAGTGTTCGGACGGTTAGCCGGGCAGTTCTTC.

The sample holds many counts of this clonotype. This chain links TRBV27 with TRBJ2-7; TRBD2 agrees at 13 bases. The CDR3 totals 13 residues. V was pared by 6 bases and J by 4 bases, with 0 bases of the junction left unmatched. Germline V gene lookup returns CDR1 MNHEY and CDR2 SMNVEV (reference sequence). The CDR3, as DNA: TGTGCCAGCAGGGGACTAGCGGGGTACGAGCAGTACTTC. Translation: CASRGLAGYEQYF.

This chain uses TRBV20-1 with TRBJ2-5; D not resolved. The CDR3 consists of 11 residues. Trimming stripped 5 bases from V and 3 bases from J, with 7 bases between. Germline CDR1 DFQATT, CDR2 SNEGSKA (reference sequence). The CDR3 coding sequence is TGCAGTGCTGCTCCGGAAGAGACCCAGTACTTC. It codes for CSAAPEETQYF.

The V and J genes are TRBV19 and TRBJ2-3; D uncertain. Per the germline V gene, CDR1 is LNHDA and CDR2 is SQIVND (reference sequence). The V and J ends lost 3 bases and 0 bases respectively, with 19 bases between them. There are 18 residues in the CDR3. The CDR3 coding sequence is TGTGCCAGTAGTATTAGGTTCGGAACTGGTTCTAGCACAGATACGCAGTATTTT. It specifies CASSIRFGTGSSTDTQYF. The full variable domain, completed using reference TRBV19 and TRBJ2-3, is DGGITQSPKYLFRKEGQNVTLSCEQNLNHDAMYWYRQDPGQGLRLIYYSQIVNDFQKGDIAEGYSVSREKKESFPLTVTSAQKNPTAFYLCASSIRFGTGSSTDTQYFGPGTRLTVL.

In the case of this clonotype: A read error is possible here, since a much larger clone lies one base away. The genes are TRBV9 and TRBJ1-4; no definite D call. The CDR3 is 15 residues long. Germline loops: CDR1 SGDLS, CDR2 YYNGEE. This CDR3 is CASSVAQGDGEKRFF. CDR3 DNA sequence: TGTGCCAGCAGCGTAGCTCAAGGAGACGGAGAAAAACGGTTTTTT.